Listed here are 21 T cell receptor beta chains from one sample, sequenced in a study of blood T cells in healthy people across ages. A second about 7 to 11 cycle PCR used barcoded and J-beta primers. TCRdb redid the calling of the 5' RACE reads with MiXCR, one entry per CDR3 protein. The data contain 650,000 to 800,000 distinct CDR3 sequences, approximately 52% of them seen just once; the ten biggest clones take up roughly 13%. The source material was blood. The origin of the receptors is a woman older than 75 in good health.

The chain uses TRBV5-1 and TRBJ2-2, with TRBD1 matching over 9 bases. Per germline, CDR1 SGHRS and CDR2 YFSETQ. V lost 0 bases and J lost 5; bases outside the gene matches: 5. This CDR3 has 16 residues. The CDR3 DNA follows: TGCGCCAGCAGCTTGGTTGGGACAGGGATAACCGGGGAGCTGTTTTTT. It translates to CASSLVGTGITGELFF.

DNA of the CDR3: TGTGCCAGCAGCTTGTTTGGGGGGGCAGATTCAGTTGGGCAGTATTTT. Its protein product is CASSLFGGADSVGQYF. The chain couples TRBV5-4 to TRBJ2-3, with D perhaps TRBD2 (7 bases). Trimming removed 1 base at V and 11 bases at J, with 23 bases between. CDR3 length equals 16 residues. Germline CDR1 reads SGHNT; CDR2 reads YYREEE (reference sequence).

This clonotype was picked up a small number of times. V usage is TRBV29-1 and J usage is TRBJ2-2; D is possibly TRBD1 or TRBD2 (5 bases each). CDR1 is SQVTM and CDR2 is ANQGSEA in the germline V gene. V lost 7 bases and J lost 2, with 14 bases in between. The CDR3 extends over 14 amino acids. The CDR3: CSGGRGFNTGELFF. The DNA for the CDR3 is TGCAGCGGGGGACGGGGATTTAACACCGGGGAGCTGTTTTTT.

The chain is built from TRBV29-1 and TRBJ2-5; maybe TRBD1 (5 bases). CDR1 is SQVTM, CDR2 ANQGSEA, per germline. The CDR3 spans 13 residues. Trimming removed 4 bases at V and 4 bases at J, with 13 bases between. The CDR3 sequence: CSVAGITRETQYF. The CDR3 bases are TGCAGCGTTGCAGGGATTACAAGAGAGACCCAGTACTTC.

This clonotype was found a few times. This rearrangement joins TRBV7-2 to TRBJ1-5, with unresolved D. V shed 2 bases and J shed 3 bases, with 8 bases lying between them. Germline lookup yields CDR1 SGHTA and CDR2 FQGNSA. This CDR3 has 14 amino acids. The CDR3 nucleotides read TGTGCCAGCAGCTTAAAAGCGGACAATCAGCCCCAGCATTTT. This codes for CASSLKADNQPQHF. Full variable domain (outside the CDR3, taken from reference TRBV7-2 and TRBJ1-5): GAGVSQSPSNKVTEKGKDVELRCDPISGHTALYWYRQSLGQGLEFLIYFQGNSAPDKSGLPSDRFSAERTGGSVSTLTIQRTQQEDSAVYLCASSLKADNQPQHFGDGTRLSIL.

The V call is TRBV6-5, the J call TRBJ2-7; 9 bases are a match to TRBD1. Germline V gene sequence: CDR1 MNHEY, CDR2 SVGAGI. With V trimmed by 9 bases and J by 6 bases, 15 bases remained unmatched. CDR3 length: 15 amino acids. CDR3 residues: CASTKPQGQGGEQYF. The CDR3 bases are TGTGCCAGTACCAAACCCCAGGGACAGGGAGGCGAGCAGTACTTC.

J is TRBJ2-1 and V is TRBV3-1, with D possibly called TRBD1 or TRBD2 (5 bases each). CDR3 size: 15 residues. Germline-derived CDR1 and CDR2 are LGHDT and YNNKEL (reference sequence). The V end lost 3 bases, the J end lost 6 bases, and 15 bases lay between the germline ends. The CDR3 loop is CASSHLRDPPNEQFF. CDR3 DNA: TGTGCCAGCAGCCATCTCCGGGACCCTCCCAATGAGCAGTTCTTC.

There are a few counts of this clonotype. This chain links TRBV7-6 with TRBJ2-3, with 9 bases matching TRBD2. The V segment lost 5 bases and the J segment 8 bases; nucleotides outside the gene matches: 17. The CDR3 loop spans 17 amino acids. Germline V gene sequence: CDR1 SGHVS, CDR2 FNYEAQ. CDR3: CASSPTNSGGLGATQYF. Here the CDR3 DNA reads TGTGCCAGCAGCCCGACGAATAGCGGGGGCTTAGGAGCTACGCAGTATTTT. Complete variable domain (other parts from reference TRBV7-6 and TRBJ2-3): GAGVSQSPRYKVTKRGQDVALRCDPISGHVSLYWYRQALGQGPEFLTYFNYEAQQDKSGLPNDRFSAERPEGSISTLTIQRTEQRDSAMYRCASSPTNSGGLGATQYFGPGTRLTVL.

This clonotype was seen a handful of times. The chain carries TRBV5-1 and TRBJ2-5; D is possibly TRBD2 (6 bases). Trimming cost V 7 bases and J 2 bases, with 24 bases left between them. The length of the CDR3 is 17 residues. Germline V gene sequence: CDR1 SGHRS, CDR2 YFSETQ. CDR3 bases: TGCGCCAGCTCTCGGAGGGGCGCCAGGTTGATACAAGAGACCCAGTACTTC. Protein: CASSRRGARLIQETQYF.

The chain links TRBV20-1 to TRBJ2-3, with 7 bases identical to TRBD2. CDR1 DFQATT and CDR2 SNEGSKA come from the germline V gene (reference sequence). This CDR3 is 15 amino acids long. V shed 5 bases and J 4 bases; nucleotides not matched to a gene: 12. In nucleotides, the CDR3 is TGCAGTGCTCCCCCGCCTAGCGGCATATCAGATACGCAGTATTTT. The encoded protein is CSAPPPSGISDTQYF.

This clonotype showed up many times. This chain uses TRBV20-1 with TRBJ2-1; 10 bases fit TRBD2. Germline-derived CDR1 and CDR2 are DFQATT and SNEGSKA (reference sequence). The CDR3 covers 14 residues. V gave up 3 bases and J gave up 6 bases; unmatched junction bases: 5. The CDR3, as DNA: TGCAGTGCTAGGTTTCTAGCGGGAGTCAATGAGCAGTTCTTC. Protein product: CSARFLAGVNEQFF.

Regarding this clonotype: Possible read error: a much larger clone is one base away. CDR3 in amino acids: CASRLSSYNEQYF. The CDR3 DNA reads TGTGCCAGCAGGTTAAGCTCCTACAATGAGCAGTACTTC. The chain uses TRBV27 and TRBJ2-1; D is undetermined. TRBJ2-7 matches the DNA end more closely, so the J call is doubtful. The CDR3 length is 13 residues. CDR1 is MNHEY and CDR2 is SMNVEV in the germline V gene (reference sequence).

This clonotype has more than one count but fewer than ten. The chain employs TRBV7-2 and TRBJ2-2; 7 bases are a match to TRBD2. The CDR3 runs to 16 residues. With V trimmed by 3 bases and J by 2 bases, 6 bases remained unmatched. The V gene's germline CDR1 is SGHTA and CDR2 FQGNSA. The CDR3 loop is CASSFGGGVNTGELFF. CDR3 DNA: TGTGCCAGCAGCTTTGGCGGGGGTGTAAACACCGGGGAGCTGTTTTTT.

The chain couples TRBV29-1 to TRBJ1-1; D perhaps matches TRBD1 (6 bases). Trimming left V 4 bases short and J 1 base short, with 10 bases between. Germline CDR1 is SQVTM and CDR2 is ANQGSEA. The CDR3 is 13 residues long. This chain's CDR3 is CSVAGAGNTEAFF. CDR3 DNA sequence: TGCAGCGTTGCGGGGGCAGGGAACACTGAAGCTTTCTTT.

With respect to this clonotype: A read error is possible here, since a much larger clone lies one base away. The V and J genes are TRBV5-1 and TRBJ2-1; D ambiguous. Per germline, CDR1 SGHRS and CDR2 YFSETQ. The CDR3 covers 16 residues. The CDR3 DNA sequence: TGCGCCAGCAGCTTGTTCGGCGAGAGCTCCCACAATGAGCAGTTCTTC. Translated: CASSLFGESSHNEQFF.

This chain joins TRBV12-3 or TRBV12-4 and TRBJ1-6; TRBD1 aligns across 8 bases. The CDR3 is made up of 13 amino acids. After removal of 5 bases from V and 13 bases from J, the junction contained 7 bases not matched to a gene. CDR3 sequence (DNA): TGTGCCAGCAGTCGACAGGGGAGGGATCCCCTCCACTTT. Its protein product is CASSRQGRDPLHF.

In this sample, this clonotype turned up many times. This chain joins TRBV5-1 and TRBJ2-5, with D possibly TRBD2 on 6 matching bases. Trimming pared 0 bases from V and 6 bases from J, leaving 12 bases between. The CDR3 has 14 amino acids. Germline V lookup: CDR1 SGHRS, CDR2 YFSETQ. The CDR3: CASSLDRERKTQYF. The CDR3 nucleotides read TGCGCCAGCAGCTTGGACCGGGAGAGGAAGACCCAGTACTTC.

Concerning this clonotype itself: The junction departs from the called germline gene at one end, perhaps through a read error. This chain uses TRBV20-1 with TRBJ1-1; 8 positions agree with TRBD1. This CDR3 has 15 residues. Germline lookup yields CDR1 DFQATT and CDR2 SNEGSKA (reference sequence). Here the CDR3 reads CGARVDRAGNTEAFF. In DNA, the CDR3 is TGCGGTGCTAGAGTGGACAGGGCTGGGAACACTGAAGCTTTCTTT.

This clonotype was seen at least ten times. The chain employs TRBV12-3 or TRBV12-4 and TRBJ1-2; D gene uncertain. The CDR3 spans 15 residues. V lost 4 bases and J lost 5, with 17 bases in between. The CDR3 region is CASSSPPSSFYGYTF. In DNA form, the CDR3 reads TGTGCCAGCAGTTCGCCCCCCAGCAGCTTTTATGGCTACACCTTC.

This clonotype occurred many times. The chain employs TRBV3-1 and TRBJ2-1; D might be TRBD2 (6 bases). The V and J ends lost 1 base and 2 bases respectively, with 6 bases between them. Germline CDR1 is LGHDT and CDR2 is YNNKEL (reference sequence). This CDR3 spans 14 amino acids. CDR3 nucleotide sequence: TGTGCCAGCAGCCAAGCGGGGGCCTACAATGAGCAGTTCTTC. It translates to CASSQAGAYNEQFF.

The chain is built from TRBV4-2 and TRBJ2-4; D might be TRBD1 or TRBD2, each matching 5 bases. The CDR3 consists of 17 residues. CDR1 is LGHNA, CDR2 YNFKEQ, per germline. V lost 4 bases and J 4 bases, leaving 20 bases between the germline ends. CDR3 sequence (DNA): TGTGCCAGCAGCCCTTCCGGTTTGGGGCGCGGGAAAAACATTCAGTACTTC. It yields the protein CASSPSGLGRGKNIQYF.